This TCR beta chain comes out of a study of blood T cell repertoires in COVID-19. Libraries were prepared by immunoSEQ multiplex PCR; TCRdb keeps only in-frame clonotypes and omits some of them. The profile shows 100,000 to 120,000 clones, approximately 79% of them singletons. V lost 6 bases, J lost 5 bases, and 13 bases lay in between. CDR3 length equals 13 residues. This clone was picked up many times. This rearrangement joins TRBV12-3 or TRBV12-4 to TRBJ2-5; D may be TRBD2 (5 bases). This TCR was recovered from a woman older than 75 with active or convalescent COVID-19. Sequencing input: peripheral blood. The CDR3 DNA reads as TGTGCCAGCAGCGAGAATGGCGGGGAGACCCAGTACTTC. This codes for CASSENGGETQYF.